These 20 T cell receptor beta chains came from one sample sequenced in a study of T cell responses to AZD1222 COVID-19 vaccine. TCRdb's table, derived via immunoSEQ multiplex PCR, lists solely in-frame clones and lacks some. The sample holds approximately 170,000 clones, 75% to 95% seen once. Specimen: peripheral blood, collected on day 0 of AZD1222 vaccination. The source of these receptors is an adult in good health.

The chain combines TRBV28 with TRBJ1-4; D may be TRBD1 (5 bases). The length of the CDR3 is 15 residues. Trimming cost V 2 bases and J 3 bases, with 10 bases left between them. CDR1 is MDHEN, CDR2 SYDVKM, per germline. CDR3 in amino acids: CASSLTRESNEKLFF. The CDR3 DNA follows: TGTGCCAGCAGTTTAACCAGGGAATCTAATGAAAAACTGTTTTTT.

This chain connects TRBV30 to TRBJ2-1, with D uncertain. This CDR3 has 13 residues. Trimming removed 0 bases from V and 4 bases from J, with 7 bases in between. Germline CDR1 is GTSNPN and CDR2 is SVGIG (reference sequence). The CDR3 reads CAWSVGGYNEQFF. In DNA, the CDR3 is TGTGCCTGGAGTGTAGGCGGATACAATGAGCAGTTCTTC.

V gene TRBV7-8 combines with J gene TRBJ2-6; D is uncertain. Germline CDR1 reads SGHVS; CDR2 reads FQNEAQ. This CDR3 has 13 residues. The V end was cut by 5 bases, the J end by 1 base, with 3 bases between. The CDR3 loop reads CASSQSGANVLTF. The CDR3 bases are TGTGCCAGCAGCCAGTCTGGGGCCAACGTCCTGACTTTC.

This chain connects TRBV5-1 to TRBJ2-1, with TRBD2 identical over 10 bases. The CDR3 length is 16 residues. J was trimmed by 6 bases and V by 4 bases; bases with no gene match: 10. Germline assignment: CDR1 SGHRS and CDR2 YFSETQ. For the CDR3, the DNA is TGCGCCAGCAGCATGCTAGCGGGAGTAAGGGGCAATGAGCAGTTCTTC. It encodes CASSMLAGVRGNEQFF.

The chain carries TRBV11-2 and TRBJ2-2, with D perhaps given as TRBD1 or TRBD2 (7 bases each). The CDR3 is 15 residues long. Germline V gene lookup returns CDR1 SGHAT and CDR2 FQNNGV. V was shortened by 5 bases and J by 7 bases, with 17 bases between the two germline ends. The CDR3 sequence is CASSRQGGGHGELFF. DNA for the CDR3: TGTGCCAGCAGCCGACAGGGAGGGGGACACGGGGAGCTGTTTTTT. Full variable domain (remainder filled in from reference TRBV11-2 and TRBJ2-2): EAGVAQSPRYKIIEKRQSVAFWCNPISGHATLYWYQQILGQGPKLLIQFQNNGVVDDSQLPKDRFSAERLKGVDSTLKIQPAKLEDSAVYLCASSRQGGGHGELFFGEGSRLTVL.

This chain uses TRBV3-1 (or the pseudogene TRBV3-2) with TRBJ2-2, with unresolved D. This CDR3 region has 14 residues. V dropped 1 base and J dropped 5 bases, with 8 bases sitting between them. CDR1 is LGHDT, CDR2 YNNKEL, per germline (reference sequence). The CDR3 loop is CASSQGRQTGELFF. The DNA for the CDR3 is TGTGCCAGCAGCCAAGGAAGGCAGACCGGGGAGCTGTTTTTT.

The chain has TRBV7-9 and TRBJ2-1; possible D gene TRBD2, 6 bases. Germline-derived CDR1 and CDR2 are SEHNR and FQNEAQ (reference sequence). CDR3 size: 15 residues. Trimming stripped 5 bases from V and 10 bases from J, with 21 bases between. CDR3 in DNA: TGTGCCAGCAGCCTCTTATGGCTAGCGCCGAAGGAGCAGTTCTTC. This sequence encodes CASSLLWLAPKEQFF.

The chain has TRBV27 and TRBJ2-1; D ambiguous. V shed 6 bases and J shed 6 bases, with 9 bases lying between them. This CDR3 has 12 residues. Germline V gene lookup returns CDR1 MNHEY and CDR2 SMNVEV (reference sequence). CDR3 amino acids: CASSPPPNEQFF. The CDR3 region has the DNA TGTGCCAGCAGCCCTCCCCCCAATGAGCAGTTCTTC.

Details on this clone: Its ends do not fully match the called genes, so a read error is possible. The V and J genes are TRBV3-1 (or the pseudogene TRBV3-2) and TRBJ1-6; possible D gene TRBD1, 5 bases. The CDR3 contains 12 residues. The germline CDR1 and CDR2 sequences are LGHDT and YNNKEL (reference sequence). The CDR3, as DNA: TGTGCCAGCAGCCAAGATGGACCAGGGATGGGCTTT. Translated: CASSQDGPGMGF.

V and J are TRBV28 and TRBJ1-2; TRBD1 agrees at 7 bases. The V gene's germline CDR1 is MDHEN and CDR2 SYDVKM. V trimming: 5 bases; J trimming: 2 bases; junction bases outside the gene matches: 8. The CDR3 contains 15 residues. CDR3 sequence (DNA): TGTGCCAGCAGTATCGGAGGACAGGACAACTATGGCTACACCTTC. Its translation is CASSIGGQDNYGYTF.

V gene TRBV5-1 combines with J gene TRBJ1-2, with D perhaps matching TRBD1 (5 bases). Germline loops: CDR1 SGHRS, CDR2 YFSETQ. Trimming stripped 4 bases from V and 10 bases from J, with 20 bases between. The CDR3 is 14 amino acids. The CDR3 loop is CASSPEGQAAPYTF. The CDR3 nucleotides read TGCGCCAGCAGCCCCGAGGGGCAAGCTGCACCCTACACCTTC.

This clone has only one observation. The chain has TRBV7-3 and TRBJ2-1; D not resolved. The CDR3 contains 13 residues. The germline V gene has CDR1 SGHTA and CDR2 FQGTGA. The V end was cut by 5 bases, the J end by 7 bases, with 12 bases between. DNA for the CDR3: TGTGCCAGCAGCCCGATGGTAGGGAATGAGCAGTTCTTC. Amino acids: CASSPMVGNEQFF.

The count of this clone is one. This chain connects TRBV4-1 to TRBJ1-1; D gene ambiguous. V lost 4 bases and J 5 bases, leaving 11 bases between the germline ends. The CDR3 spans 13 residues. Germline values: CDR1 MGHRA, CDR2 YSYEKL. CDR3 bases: TGCGCCAGCAGCCCATCCGGGTTAACTGAAGCTTTCTTT. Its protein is CASSPSGLTEAFF.

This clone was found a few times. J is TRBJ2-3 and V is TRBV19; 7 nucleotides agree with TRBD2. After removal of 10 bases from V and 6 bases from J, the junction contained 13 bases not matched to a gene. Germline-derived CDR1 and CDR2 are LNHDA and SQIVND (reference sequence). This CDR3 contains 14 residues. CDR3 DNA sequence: TGTGCCACCCGGACTAGTTATCGTAGGGATACGCAGTATTTT. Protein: CATRTSYRRDTQYF.

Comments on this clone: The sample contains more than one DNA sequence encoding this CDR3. The CDR3 protein is CAWSLTGELFF. The CDR3, as DNA: TGTGCCTGGAGCCTCACAGGGGAGCTGTTTTTT. J is TRBJ2-2 and V is TRBV30; no clear D. The CDR3 runs 11 residues. CDR1 and CDR2 from the germline V gene are GTSNPN and SVGIG (reference sequence). V lost 3 bases and J 8 bases, leaving 7 bases between the germline ends.

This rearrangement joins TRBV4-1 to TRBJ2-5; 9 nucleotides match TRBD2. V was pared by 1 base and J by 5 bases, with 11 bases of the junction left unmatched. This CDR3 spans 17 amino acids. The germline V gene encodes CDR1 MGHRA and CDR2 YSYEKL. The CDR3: CASSQAQLREGLETQYF. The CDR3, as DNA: TGCGCCAGCAGCCAAGCACAGTTGCGGGAGGGCCTGGAGACCCAGTACTTC.

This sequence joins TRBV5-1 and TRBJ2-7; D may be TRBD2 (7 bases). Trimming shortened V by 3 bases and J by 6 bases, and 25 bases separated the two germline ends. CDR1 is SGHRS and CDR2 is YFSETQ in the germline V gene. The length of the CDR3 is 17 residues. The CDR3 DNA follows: TGCGCCAGCAGCTGGTCTACAGGGACTAAGAAAGTCGGCGAGCAGTACTTC. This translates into CASSWSTGTKKVGEQYF.

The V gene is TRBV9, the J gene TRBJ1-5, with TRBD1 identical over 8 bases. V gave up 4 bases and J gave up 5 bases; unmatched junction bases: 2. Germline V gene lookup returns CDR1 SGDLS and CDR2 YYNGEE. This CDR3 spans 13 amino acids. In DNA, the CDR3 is TGTGCCAGCAGCCCGGACAGGGATCAGCCCCAGCATTTT. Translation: CASSPDRDQPQHF.

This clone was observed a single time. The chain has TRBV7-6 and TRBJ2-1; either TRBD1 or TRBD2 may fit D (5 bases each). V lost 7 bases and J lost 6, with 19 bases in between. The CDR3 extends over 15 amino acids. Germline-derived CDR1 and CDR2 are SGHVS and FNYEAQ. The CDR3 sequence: CASNTPVGTSNEQFF. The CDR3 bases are TGTGCCAGCAACACCCCCGTCGGGACCTCCAATGAGCAGTTCTTC.

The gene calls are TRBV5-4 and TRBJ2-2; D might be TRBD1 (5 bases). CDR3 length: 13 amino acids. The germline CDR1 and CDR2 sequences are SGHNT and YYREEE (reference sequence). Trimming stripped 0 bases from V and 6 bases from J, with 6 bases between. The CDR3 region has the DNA TGTGCCAGCAGCTTGGGACAGCCCGGGGAGCTGTTTTTT. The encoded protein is CASSLGQPGELFF.